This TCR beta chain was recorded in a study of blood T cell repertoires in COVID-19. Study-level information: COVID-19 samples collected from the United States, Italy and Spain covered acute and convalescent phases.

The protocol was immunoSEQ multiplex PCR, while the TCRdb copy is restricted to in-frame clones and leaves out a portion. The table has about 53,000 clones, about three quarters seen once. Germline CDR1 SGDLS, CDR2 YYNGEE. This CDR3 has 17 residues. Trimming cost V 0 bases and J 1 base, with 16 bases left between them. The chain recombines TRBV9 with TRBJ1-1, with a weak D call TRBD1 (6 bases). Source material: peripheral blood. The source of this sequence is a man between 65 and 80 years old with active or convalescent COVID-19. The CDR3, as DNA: TGTGCCAGCAGCGTAGCCCCCCAGGGGCTATCGAACACTGAAGCTTTCTTT. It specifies CASSVAPQGLSNTEAFF.